Below, one TCR beta chain is given with its context. This clone came up once. Its cognate antigen has yet to be identified. No per-base quality is available; no much larger clone lies one base away. TCRbeta CDR3 regions were amplified from genomic DNA using the immunoSEQ Assay, a bias-controlled multiplex PCR. The paper's processing steps were these. The number of nucleated cells in each sample was estimated from the amplification of reference gene primers within the assay. To quantify the absolute abundance of each unique TCRbeta CDR3 rearrangement, sequence reads were collapsed and filtered. For each sample, productive Simpson clonality was calculated as the square root of Simpson's diversity index over productive rearrangements. The table comes from immuneACCESS by way of TCRdb, which keeps in-frame sequences with V and J called. Part of the clones is missing from these tables; in studies checked, under half for an unresolved V gene and the rest for unknown reasons. That table gives V, J and clone size, and the DNA gave D and trimming. The sample table contains roughly 280,000 clones; only one count was recorded for approximately 92% of them. The biggest ten clones account for around 2% of the sample.

The CDR3 spans 15 residues, from the cysteine through the phenylalanine. Only the CDR3 DNA is retained, 45 bases long and in frame from the first base. CDR1 and CDR2 are drawn from the germline V gene: KGHSH, LQKENI. V was cut back by 2 bases and J by 7 bases, leaving a gap of 12 bases between them. The data were obtained in a study of blood T cell repertoires in COVID-19 (dated by TCRdb to about 2020). Describing the broader study: Samples covering the acute and convalescent phases of COVID-19 were provided by collaborators in the United States, Italy and Spain. The prospective study material was composed of cDNA or gDNA derived from T cells, B-cell-depleted T cells, or PBMCs. The samples were drawn from the first 160 participants of the ongoing ImmuneRACE study and from roughly 1,300 subjects provided by 6 global collaborators. A freely available public database, intended as a resource for researchers studying the immune response to SARS-CoV-2, is where the repertoires were released. A de-identified subject ID, COVID-19 status, age in years and sex were almost always included in the sample metadata. Subjects who had been exposed to COVID-19, were actively infected with it, or had recovered from it provided the deeply sampled blood TCRbeta repertoires that made up the dataset. HLA class I and class II types, where available, came from metadata supplied by the sample provider rather than from assay-based typing.

On the study overall, not on this receptor specifically: Clinical and demographic metadata were provided uncurated, with the amount varying by source and participant.

Participants in the prospective study were enrolled through a virtual design, were aged roughly 18 to 90 years, and lived in fewer than 30 United States geographic areas. To assign participants to cohorts, the prospective study relied on clinical history that participants themselves reported in a screening survey and a study questionnaire. ImmuneRACE Cohort 3 recovered participants were defined by two consecutive negative NP/OP PCR tests, healthcare professional clearance, or symptom resolution. In the prospective study, mobile phlebotomists collected whole blood, serum and a nasopharyngeal or oropharyngeal swab from each participant. Additional blood draws and questionnaires over an approximately 2-month period could optionally be provided by prospective study participants. Before DNA extraction, blood samples from the prospective study were shipped at room temperature or frozen.

This sequence originates from a young woman who had recovered from COVID-19. Sequencing used PBMCs or T cells enriched from blood (not recorded which). This receptor chain uses TRBV18 and TRBJ1-6; no D gene call is confident. The CDR3 reads as follows: CASSPNPAGNSPLHF. The DNA sequence is as follows: TGTGCCAGCTCACCAAATCCAGCGGGGAATTCACCCCTCCACTTT.